The clone carrying this T cell receptor (beta chain) was picked up a small number of times. Its antigen is not identified. Diagnosis of hyperthyroidism was new in patients aged 18 to 65, and its duration was under 2 months. CDR3 length: 17 residues. Per germline, CDR1 LNHDA and CDR2 SQIVND (reference sequence). The germline V and J ends were trimmed by 6 bases and 2 bases, with 23 bases remaining between them. Amplification targeted TCR beta CDR3 regions from RNA transcripts. The HTBI primer set drove a first-round RT-PCR of the TCR CDR3. MiXCR, run by TCRdb on the multiplex PCR reads, gives a single entry per CDR3 protein. The table shows 550,000 to 600,000 distinct CDR3 sequences, with roughly a sixth occurring only once. The sample comes from a study of T cells in Graves' hyperthyroidism and ophthalmopathy. Study summary: Specimen type is peripheral blood, collected at initial diagnosis prior to any treatment. Overall study results and limits: Ophthalmopathy, as predicted by the model, came a median around 6 months after the prediction. Peripheral blood also featured most of the thyroid clonotypes expanded above 0.001.

The chain is built from TRBV19 and TRBJ2-7, with TRBD1 as a possible D gene (7 bases). The receptor was derived from a woman aged 18-29 years with Graves' hyperthyroidism. Input material: blood. This CDR3 reads CASSSGGGTEYPYEQYF. CDR3 coding DNA: TGTGCCAGTAGCAGTGGAGGCGGGACAGAGTACCCCTACGAGCAGTACTTC.